Listed below are T cell receptor beta chains from one sample, sequenced in a study of T cell responses to AZD1222 COVID-19 vaccine. Profiled with immunoSEQ multiplex PCR; TCRdb holds only in-frame clones, not every one. The profile covers about 180,000 clones, with 91% appearing a single time and 1.9% taken by the ten largest. Sample: peripheral blood, taken on day 0 of AZD1222 vaccination. These receptor sequences come from an adult in good health. CDR3s leave out the opening cysteine and the closing phenylalanine or tryptophan. Fields, in order: V gene, J gene, CDR3 protein.

V: TRBV5-8; J: TRBJ1-1; CDR3: ASSRNKNTEAF
V: TRBV11-3; J: TRBJ2-3; CDR3: ASSDRDTQY
V: TRBV5-4; J: TRBJ1-1; CDR3: AGRQGGDGTEAF
V: TRBV4-3; J: TRBJ1-1; CDR3: ASSQEQGNTEAF
V: TRBV4-3; J: TRBJ1-4; CDR3: ASSQDLALSNEKLF
V: TRBV6-1; J: TRBJ1-3; CDR3: ASSGSGSFSGNTIY
V: TRBV6-2/TRBV6-3; J: TRBJ2-7; CDR3: ASSYSSAPEQY
V: TRBV3-1/TRBV3-2; J: TRBJ1-3; CDR3: ASSQESTSGNTIY
V: TRBV5-4; J: TRBJ1-3; CDR3: ASSLSGSGNTIY
V: TRBV24-1; J: TRBJ2-7; CDR3: ATSDRADSYEQY
V: TRBV10-3; J: TRBJ1-5; CDR3: AISEPGQGVSEPQH
V: TRBV10-1; J: TRBJ2-5; CDR3: ASSESTGDETQY
V: TRBV28; J: TRBJ2-6; CDR3: ASSLASGANVLT
V: TRBV4-1; J: TRBJ1-1; CDR3: ASSHPGPANTEAF
V: TRBV2; J: TRBJ2-7; CDR3: ASRLVSYEQY
V: TRBV19; J: TRBJ2-1; CDR3: ASSVRTGSEQF
V: TRBV7-2; J: TRBJ1-1; CDR3: ASSLYTEAF
V: TRBV21-1; J: TRBJ1-5; CDR3: ARGDTSPQPQH
V: TRBV15; J: TRBJ1-4; CDR3: ATSRASQPFREKLF
V: TRBV6-2/TRBV6-3; J: TRBJ2-7; CDR3: ASSYERASYEQY
V: TRBV28; J: TRBJ2-1; CDR3: ASREEQGTPTYNEQF
V: TRBV4-3; J: TRBJ1-1; CDR3: ASSQGSHKAATEAF
V: TRBV5-4; J: TRBJ2-7; CDR3: ASSLTSGTYEQY
V: TRBV6-6; J: TRBJ1-1; CDR3: ASSYSVEAEAF
V: TRBV7-2; J: TRBJ1-5; CDR3: ASSFMTGSSNQPQH
V: TRBV4-1; J: TRBJ1-1; CDR3: ASSHSDRVTEAF
V: TRBV29-1; J: TRBJ1-2; CDR3: SVDSNANYGYT
V: TRBV30; J: TRBJ2-7; CDR3: AWSPFRDWSSYEQY
V: TRBV28; J: TRBJ1-4; CDR3: ASTEGTINEKLF
V: TRBV5-1; J: TRBJ1-6; CDR3: ASSPGRGSYNSPLH
V: TRBV6-2/TRBV6-3; J: TRBJ2-5; CDR3: ASSYSIGRLVSAQY
V: TRBV3-1/TRBV3-2; J: TRBJ1-2; CDR3: ASTRAGENGYT
V: TRBV6-5; J: TRBJ2-6; CDR3: ASSWRANSGANVLT
V: TRBV29-1; J: TRBJ2-1; CDR3: SVDSPGDNEQF
V: TRBV19; J: TRBJ2-7; CDR3: ASQLGPGPYEQY
V: TRBV12-3/TRBV12-4; J: TRBJ1-5; CDR3: ASSLQANQPQH
V: TRBV5-6; J: TRBJ2-1; CDR3: ASSLGSGYNEQF
V: TRBV7-2; J: TRBJ1-3; CDR3: ASSLEGFLSSGNTIY
V: TRBV11-1; J: TRBJ2-1; CDR3: ASSQDEGSYNEQF
V: TRBV5-1; J: TRBJ2-2; CDR3: ASSLEGTVTGELF
V: TRBV7-9; J: TRBJ2-1; CDR3: ASRSTGPNEQF
V: TRBV6-4; J: TRBJ2-2; CDR3: ASSFLINTGELF
V: TRBV5-4; J: TRBJ1-1; CDR3: ASSLVGLGTEAF
V: TRBV28; J: TRBJ2-4; CDR3: ASRKMETLAKNIQY
V: TRBV19; J: TRBJ1-5; CDR3: ASSTHRMSGDQPQH
V: TRBV28; J: TRBJ1-1; CDR3: ASSLLGQGTF
V: TRBV6-4; J: TRBJ1-1; CDR3: ASSEGHLNTEAF
V: TRBV24-1; J: TRBJ2-1; CDR3: ATSDYRGSGEQF
V: TRBV29-1; J: TRBJ2-2; CDR3: GARPANTGELF
V: TRBV10-3; J: TRBJ2-7; CDR3: AIGPGVNEQY
V: TRBV7-2; J: TRBJ1-1; CDR3: ASSLTVTEAF
V: TRBV3-1/TRBV3-2; J: TRBJ1-2; CDR3: ASSQIRQGNILCSYSNYGYT
V: TRBV25-1; J: TRBJ2-7; CDR3: ASQAYEQY
V: TRBV7-9; J: TRBJ2-7; CDR3: ASSSGPPRGEQY